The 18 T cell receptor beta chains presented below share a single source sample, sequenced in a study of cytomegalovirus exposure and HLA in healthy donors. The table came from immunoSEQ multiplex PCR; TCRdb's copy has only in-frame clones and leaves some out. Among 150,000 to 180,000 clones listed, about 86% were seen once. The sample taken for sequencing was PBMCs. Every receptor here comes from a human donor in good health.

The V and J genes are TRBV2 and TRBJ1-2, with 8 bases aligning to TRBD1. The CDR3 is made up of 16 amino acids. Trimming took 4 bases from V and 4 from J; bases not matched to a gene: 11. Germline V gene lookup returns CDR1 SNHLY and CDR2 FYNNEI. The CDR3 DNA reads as TGTGCCAGCAGTGGATCTACAGGGGGAGCGGTCTATGGCTACACCTTC. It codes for CASSGSTGGAVYGYTF.

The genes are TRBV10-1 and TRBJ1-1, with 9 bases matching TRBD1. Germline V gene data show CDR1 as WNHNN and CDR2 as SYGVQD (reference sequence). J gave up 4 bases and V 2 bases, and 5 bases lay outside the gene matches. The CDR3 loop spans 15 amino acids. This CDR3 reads CASSEGTGSLTEAFF. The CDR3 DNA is TGCGCCAGCAGTGAGGGGACAGGGAGCCTCACTGAAGCTTTCTTT.

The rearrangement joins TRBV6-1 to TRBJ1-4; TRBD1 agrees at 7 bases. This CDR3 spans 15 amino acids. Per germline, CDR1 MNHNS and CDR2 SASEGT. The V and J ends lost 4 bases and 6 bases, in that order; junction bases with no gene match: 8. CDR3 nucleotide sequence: TGTGCCAGCAGTGGCCTGCGACAGGGCCATGAAAAACTGTTTTTT. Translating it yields CASSGLRQGHEKLFF.

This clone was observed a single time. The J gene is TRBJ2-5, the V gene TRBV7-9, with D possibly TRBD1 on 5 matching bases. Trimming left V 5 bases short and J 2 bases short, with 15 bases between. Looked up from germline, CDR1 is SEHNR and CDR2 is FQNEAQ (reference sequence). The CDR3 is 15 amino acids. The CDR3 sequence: CASSRLRGLQETQYF. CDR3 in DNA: TGTGCCAGCAGCCGCCTTAGGGGCCTGCAAGAGACCCAGTACTTC.

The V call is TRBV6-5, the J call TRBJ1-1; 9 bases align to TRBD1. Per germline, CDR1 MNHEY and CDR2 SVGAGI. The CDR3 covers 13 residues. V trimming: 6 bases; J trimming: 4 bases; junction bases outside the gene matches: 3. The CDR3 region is CASRTGGFTEAFF. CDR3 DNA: TGTGCCAGCAGGACAGGGGGATTCACTGAAGCTTTCTTT.

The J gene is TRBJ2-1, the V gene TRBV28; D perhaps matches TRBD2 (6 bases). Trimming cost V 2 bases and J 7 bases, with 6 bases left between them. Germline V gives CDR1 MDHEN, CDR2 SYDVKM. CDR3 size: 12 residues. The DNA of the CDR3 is TGTGCCAGCAGTTTAGCGGGGAATGAGCAGTTCTTC. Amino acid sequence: CASSLAGNEQFF.

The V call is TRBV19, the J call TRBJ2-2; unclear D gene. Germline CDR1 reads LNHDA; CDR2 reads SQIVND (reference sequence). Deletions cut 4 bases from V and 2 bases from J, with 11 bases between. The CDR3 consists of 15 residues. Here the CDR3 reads CASSTPRHNTGELFF. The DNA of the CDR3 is TGTGCCAGTAGTACCCCAAGACACAACACCGGGGAGCTGTTTTTT.

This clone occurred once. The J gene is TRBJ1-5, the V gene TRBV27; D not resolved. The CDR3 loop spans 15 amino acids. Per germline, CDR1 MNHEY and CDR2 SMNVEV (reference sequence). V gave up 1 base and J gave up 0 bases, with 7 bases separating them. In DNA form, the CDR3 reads TGTGCCAGCAGTTTATTTCCTTATAGCAATCAGCCCCAGCATTTT. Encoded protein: CASSLFPYSNQPQHF.

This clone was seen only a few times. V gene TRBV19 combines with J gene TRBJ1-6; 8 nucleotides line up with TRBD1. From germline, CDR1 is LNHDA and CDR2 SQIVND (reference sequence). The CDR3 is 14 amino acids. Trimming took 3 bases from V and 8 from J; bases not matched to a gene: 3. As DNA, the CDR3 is TGTGCCAGTAGTATTCAGGGGGCGGATTCACCCCTCCACTTT. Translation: CASSIQGADSPLHF.

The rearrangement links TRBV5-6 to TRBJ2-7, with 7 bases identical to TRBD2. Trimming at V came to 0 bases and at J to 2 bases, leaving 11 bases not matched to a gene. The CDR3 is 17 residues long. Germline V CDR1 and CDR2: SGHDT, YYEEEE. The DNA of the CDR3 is TGTGCCAGCAGCTTGGAGCTGGGTAGCGGGTGGACCTACGAGCAGTACTTC. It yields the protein CASSLELGSGWTYEQYF.

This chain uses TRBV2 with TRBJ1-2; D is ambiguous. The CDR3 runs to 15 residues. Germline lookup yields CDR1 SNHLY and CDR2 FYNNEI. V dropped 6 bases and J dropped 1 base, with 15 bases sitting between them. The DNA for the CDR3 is TGTGCCAGCAGGGTTGAGGTAAAGGATAACTATGGCTACACCTTC. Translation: CASRVEVKDNYGYTF.

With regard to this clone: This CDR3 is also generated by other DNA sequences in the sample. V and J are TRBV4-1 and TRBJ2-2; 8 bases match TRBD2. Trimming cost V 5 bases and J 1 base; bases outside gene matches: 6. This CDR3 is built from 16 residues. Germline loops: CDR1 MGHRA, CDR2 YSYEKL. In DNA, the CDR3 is TGCGCCAGCAGCTTTCATAGCGGGGTGAACACCGGGGAGCTGTTTTTT. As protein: CASSFHSGVNTGELFF.

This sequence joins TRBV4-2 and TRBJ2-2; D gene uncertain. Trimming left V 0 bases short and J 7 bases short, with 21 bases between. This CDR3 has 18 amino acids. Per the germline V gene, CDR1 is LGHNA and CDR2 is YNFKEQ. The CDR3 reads CASSQEEHLRGVSGELFF. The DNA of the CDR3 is TGTGCCAGCAGCCAAGAGGAACACTTAAGAGGAGTAAGCGGGGAGCTGTTTTTT.

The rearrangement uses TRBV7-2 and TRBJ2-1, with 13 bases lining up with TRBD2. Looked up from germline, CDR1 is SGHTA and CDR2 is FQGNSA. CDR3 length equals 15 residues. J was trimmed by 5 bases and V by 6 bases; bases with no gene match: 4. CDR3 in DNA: TGTGCCAGCAGTACTAGCGGGGGGGCTCACAATGAGCAGTTCTTC. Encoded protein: CASSTSGGAHNEQFF.

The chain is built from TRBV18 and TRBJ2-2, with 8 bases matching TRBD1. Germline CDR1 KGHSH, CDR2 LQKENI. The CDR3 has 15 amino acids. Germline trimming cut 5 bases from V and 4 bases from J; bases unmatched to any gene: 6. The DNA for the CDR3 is TGTGCCAGCTCAGGTGGACAGGGTGTCACCGGGGAGCTGTTTTTT. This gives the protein CASSGGQGVTGELFF.

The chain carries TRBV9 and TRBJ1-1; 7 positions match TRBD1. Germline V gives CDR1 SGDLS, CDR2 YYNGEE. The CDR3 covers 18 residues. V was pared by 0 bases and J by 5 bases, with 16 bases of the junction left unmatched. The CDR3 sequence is CASSVEGRGTTRRTEAFF. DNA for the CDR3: TGTGCCAGCAGCGTAGAAGGCAGGGGGACCACGAGACGGACTGAAGCTTTCTTT.

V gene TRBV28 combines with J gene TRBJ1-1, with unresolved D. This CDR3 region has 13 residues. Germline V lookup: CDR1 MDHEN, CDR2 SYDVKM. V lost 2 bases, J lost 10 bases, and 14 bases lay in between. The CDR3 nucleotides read TGTGCCAGCAGTTTAATCCACAGCCGAAGAGCTTTCTTT. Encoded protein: CASSLIHSRRAFF.

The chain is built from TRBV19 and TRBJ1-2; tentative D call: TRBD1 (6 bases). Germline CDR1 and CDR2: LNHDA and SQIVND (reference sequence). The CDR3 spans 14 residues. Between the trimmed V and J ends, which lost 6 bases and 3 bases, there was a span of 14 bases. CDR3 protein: CASSRRTDYYGYTF. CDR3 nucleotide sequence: TGTGCCAGTAGCAGAAGGACAGACTACTATGGCTACACCTTC.